The next 17 T cell receptor beta chains were all read from a single sample in a study of blood T cell repertoires in COVID-19. Assay used: immunoSEQ multiplex PCR; TCRdb lists only in-frame clones, some missing. The table includes tens of thousands of clones, 75% to 90% detected once. The sample consisted of peripheral blood. These receptors were obtained from a woman of 80 years or more with active or convalescent COVID-19.

The gene calls are TRBV12-3 or TRBV12-4 and TRBJ2-1, with D perhaps matching TRBD2 (6 bases). V was cut by 6 bases and J by 7 bases, with 13 bases left in between. The CDR3 contains 13 residues. CDR3 coding DNA: TGTGCCAGCAGGAGGGACTTTTTAAATGAGCAGTTCTTC. It yields the protein CASRRDFLNEQFF.

The J gene is TRBJ1-2, the V gene TRBV29-1; TRBD1 matches 9 bases. The germline V gene has CDR1 SQVTM and CDR2 ANQGSEA. The ends lost 7 bases at V and 0 bases at J; junction bases unmatched: 3. CDR3 length: 13 residues. CDR3 nucleotide sequence: TGCAGCGCCGGGACAGGGACTAACTATGGCTACACCTTC. Its translation is CSAGTGTNYGYTF.

This chain joins TRBV5-5 and TRBJ1-1; 7 positions match TRBD1. V trimming: 0 bases; J trimming: 5 bases; junction bases outside the gene matches: 7. The germline V gene encodes CDR1 SGHKS and CDR2 YYEKEE (reference sequence). The CDR3 totals 15 residues. CDR3 sequence reads: CASSLAGGIGTEAFF. The CDR3 nucleotides read TGTGCCAGCAGCTTGGCAGGGGGGATCGGGACTGAAGCTTTCTTT.

This sequence joins TRBV5-1 and TRBJ2-1; 11 bases are shared with TRBD2. The V segment lost 3 bases and the J segment 8 bases; nucleotides outside the gene matches: 7. Looked up from germline, CDR1 is SGHRS and CDR2 is YFSETQ. The CDR3 has 15 amino acids. The CDR3 is CASSSGTSGFDEQFF. CDR3 in DNA: TGCGCCAGCAGCTCCGGGACTAGCGGATTCGATGAGCAGTTCTTC.

This clone was detected once. This sequence joins TRBV5-1 and TRBJ2-5; TRBD2 matches at 8 bases. This CDR3 has 16 amino acids. Per the germline V gene, CDR1 is SGHRS and CDR2 is YFSETQ. Trimming cost V 0 bases and J 2 bases; bases outside gene matches: 6. CDR3 coding DNA: TGCGCCAGCAGCTTGGCGGTAGCGGGACCACAAGAGACCCAGTACTTC. Translated, it gives CASSLAVAGPQETQYF.

The table lists this clone with a count of one. J is TRBJ2-2 and V is TRBV4-3; unclear D gene. V gave up 0 bases and J gave up 6 bases, with 8 bases separating them. CDR1 is LGHNA, CDR2 YSLEER, per germline. The CDR3 runs 14 residues. The CDR3, as DNA: TGCGCCAGCAGCCAAGACTTAAGCCCCGGGGAGCTGTTTTTT. Protein product: CASSQDLSPGELFF.

The chain recombines TRBV5-1 with TRBJ2-1; no reliable D call. CDR1 is SGHRS and CDR2 is YFSETQ in the germline V gene. The CDR3 sequence is 14 residues long. Trimming pared 0 bases from V and 7 bases from J, leaving 11 bases between. The CDR3 spells CASSLVVTENEQFF. In nucleotides, the CDR3 is TGCGCCAGCAGCTTGGTTGTCACTGAGAATGAGCAGTTCTTC.

The chain uses TRBV7-9 and TRBJ1-4, with D possibly being TRBD1 (6 bases). This CDR3 region has 15 residues. Trimming cost V 2 bases and J 8 bases, with 15 bases left between them. The germline V gene has CDR1 SEHNR and CDR2 FQNEAQ (reference sequence). This chain's CDR3 is CASSLYGGEDEKLFF. The CDR3 nucleotides are TGTGCCAGCAGCTTATATGGGGGCGAGGACGAAAAACTGTTTTTT.

This clone has a handful of counts. The chain recombines TRBV4-1 with TRBJ2-5, with TRBD1 as a possible D gene (5 bases). Germline V CDR1 and CDR2: MGHRA, YSYEKL. Trimming took 1 base from V and 6 from J, leaving 12 bases between them. The CDR3 contains 14 residues. The CDR3 spells CASSQGAQGKTQYF. The CDR3 DNA reads TGCGCCAGCAGCCAAGGTGCCCAGGGAAAGACCCAGTACTTC.

This clone was found once. Mismatch with germline at one junction end may stem from a read error. The chain links TRBV9 to TRBJ1-1; 7 bases match TRBD1. Germline V gene sequence: CDR1 SGDLS, CDR2 YYNGEE. The CDR3 extends over 14 amino acids. The CDR3 sequence is CASSVETGNAEAFF. CDR3 coding DNA: TGTGCCAGCAGCGTAGAGACAGGGAACGCTGAAGCTTTCTTT.

The chain recombines TRBV5-6 with TRBJ1-2; 9 bases line up with TRBD1. This CDR3 contains 13 residues. Germline V gene data show CDR1 as SGHDT and CDR2 as YYEEEE. J lost 8 bases, V lost 4 bases, and 6 bases had no gene match. CDR3: CASSPDRGNGYTF. In DNA, the CDR3 is TGTGCCAGCAGCCCGGACAGGGGTAACGGCTACACCTTC. Variable domain in full (rest from reference TRBV5-6 and TRBJ1-2): DAGVTQSPTHLIKTRGQQVTLRCSPKSGHDTVSWYQQALGQGPQFIFQYYEEEERQRGNFPDRFSGHQFPNYSSELNVNALLLGDSALYLCASSPDRGNGYTFGSGTRLTVV.

The rearrangement links TRBV6-2 or TRBV6-3 to TRBJ2-7; 11 nucleotides match TRBD2. The CDR3 runs 17 residues. Germline trimming cut 5 bases from V and 4 bases from J; bases unmatched to any gene: 13. From germline, CDR1 is MNHEY and CDR2 SVGEGT. CDR3 amino acids: CASSTMTGTSGVYEQYF. The CDR3 DNA reads as TGTGCCAGCAGTACAATGACCGGGACTAGCGGAGTATACGAGCAGTACTTC.

The V call is TRBV6-5, the J call TRBJ2-5, with 12 bases that match TRBD2. The V gene end was trimmed by 4 bases and the J gene end by 5 bases; junction bases not matched to a gene: 5. The CDR3 is made up of 15 amino acids. Germline V lookup: CDR1 MNHEY, CDR2 SVGAGI. CDR3 region: CASSSSGGAGETQYF. CDR3 nucleotides: TGTGCCAGCAGTTCTAGCGGGGGGGCCGGGGAGACCCAGTACTTC.

The rearrangement links TRBV10-3 to TRBJ2-1; D perhaps matches TRBD1 (6 bases). V was trimmed by 0 bases and J by 6 bases, leaving 9 bases between them. The CDR3 loop spans 14 amino acids. CDR1 is ENHRY and CDR2 is SYGVKD in the germline V gene. The CDR3 here is CAISESRGGNEQFF. The CDR3 DNA reads as TGTGCCATCAGTGAGTCGAGAGGGGGCAATGAGCAGTTCTTC.

The chain links TRBV4-3 to TRBJ2-7, with a weak D call TRBD1 (6 bases). Germline V gives CDR1 LGHNA, CDR2 YSLEER. V dropped 2 bases and J dropped 7 bases, with 15 bases sitting between them. CDR3 length: 14 residues. The CDR3 bases are TGCGCCAGCAGCCAAACGGGACACAAGGAGGAGCAGTACTTC. This sequence encodes CASSQTGHKEEQYF.

CDR3 in amino acids: CASSRNEGSEQYF. DNA for the CDR3: TGCGCCAGCAGCCGAAACGAGGGCTCCGAGCAGTACTTC. The J gene is TRBJ2-7, the V gene TRBV4-1; weak D call: TRBD2 (5 bases). From germline, CDR1 is MGHRA and CDR2 YSYEKL. The V end was cut by 4 bases, the J end by 6 bases, with 13 bases between. CDR3 length: 13 residues.

This sequence joins TRBV30 and TRBJ1-1, with 11 positions matching TRBD1. Per germline, CDR1 GTSNPN and CDR2 SVGIG (reference sequence). The trim removed 5 bases at V and 5 bases at J, leaving 4 bases unmatched. This CDR3 contains 13 residues. Here the CDR3 reads CAWAGQGGTEAFF. The CDR3 nucleotides are TGTGCCTGGGCGGGACAGGGGGGTACTGAAGCTTTCTTT.